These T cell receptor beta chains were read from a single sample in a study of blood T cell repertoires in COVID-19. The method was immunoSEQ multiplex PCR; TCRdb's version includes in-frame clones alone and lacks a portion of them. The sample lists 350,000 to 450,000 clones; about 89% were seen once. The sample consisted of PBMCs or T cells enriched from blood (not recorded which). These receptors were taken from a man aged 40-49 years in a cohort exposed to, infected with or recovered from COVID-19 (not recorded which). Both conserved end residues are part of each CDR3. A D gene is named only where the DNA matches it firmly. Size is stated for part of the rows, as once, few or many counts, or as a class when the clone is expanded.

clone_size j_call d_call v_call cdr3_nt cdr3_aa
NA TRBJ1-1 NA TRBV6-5 TGTGCCAGCACCCAGTGGGGGGTGGGTAACACTGAAGCTTTCTTT CASTQWGVGNTEAFF
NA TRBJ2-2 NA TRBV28 TGTGCCAGCAGTATTCTCACCGGGGAGCTGTTTTTT CASSILTGELFF
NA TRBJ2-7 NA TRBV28 TGTGCCAGCGCTTTTCTCTCTCTACCCTACGAGCAGTACTTC CASAFLSLPYEQYF
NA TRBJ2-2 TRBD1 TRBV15 TGTGCCACCAGCAGAGATAGTCGGACAGGGGGTATCGGCGGGGAGCTGTTTTTT CATSRDSRTGGIGGELFF
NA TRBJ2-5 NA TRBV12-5 TGTGCTAGTGGTTCTACCGGCAGGGGCCCCTGGGGAGAGACCCAGTACTTC CASGSTGRGPWGETQYF
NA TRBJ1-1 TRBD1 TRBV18 TGTGCCAGCTCCTATCATAAACCGGGACAGGGAGTCGACACTGAAGCTTTCTTT CASSYHKPGQGVDTEAFF
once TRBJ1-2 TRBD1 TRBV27 TGTGCCAGCAGTCCCCAGTCGGGGGCAGGGGGCGCTAACTATGGCTACACCTTC CASSPQSGAGGANYGYTF
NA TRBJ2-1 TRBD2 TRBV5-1 TGCGCCAGCAGCTTGCAGGGGACTAGCGGAAATATTAAGGCCTACAATGAGCAGTTCTTC CASSLQGTSGNIKAYNEQFF
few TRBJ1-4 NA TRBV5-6 TGTGCCAGCAGCTTTAGACAGGTCGGTGAAAAACTGTTTTTT CASSFRQVGEKLFF
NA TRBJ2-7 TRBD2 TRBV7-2 TGTGCCAGCAGCTTTACGGGCCTAGCGGGAGTGGGAAGCTCCTACGAGCAGTACTTC CASSFTGLAGVGSSYEQYF
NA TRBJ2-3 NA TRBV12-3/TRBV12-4 TGTGCCAGCAGTTTCACTTCAGATACGCAGTATTTT CASSFTSDTQYF
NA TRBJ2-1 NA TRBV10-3 TGTGCCATCAGTGACGCTAGCGCTTTCAATGAGCAGTTCTTC CAISDASAFNEQFF
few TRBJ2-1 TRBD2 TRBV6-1 TGTGCCAGCAGTGAATCAGCGGGAGTGATAAATGAGCAGTTCTTC CASSESAGVINEQFF
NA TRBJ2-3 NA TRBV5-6 TGTGCCAGCAGCACCGAAGGGGGTGACACAGATACGCAGTATTTT CASSTEGGDTDTQYF
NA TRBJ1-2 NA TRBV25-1 TGTGCCAGCAGTCCTCCGGGTTGGAAAGGCTACACCTTC CASSPPGWKGYTF
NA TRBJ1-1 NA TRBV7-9 TGTGCCAGCGCGAGGGTACCCATGAACACTGAAGCTTTCTTT CASARVPMNTEAFF
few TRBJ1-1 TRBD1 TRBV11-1 TGTGCCAGCAGCCCCGGGACAGCGACTTTAAACACTGAAGCTTTCTTT CASSPGTATLNTEAFF
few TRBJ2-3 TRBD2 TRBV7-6 TGTGCCAGCAGTCTCATAGCGGGAGTTAGCACAGATACGCAGTATTTT CASSLIAGVSTDTQYF
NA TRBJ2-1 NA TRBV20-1 TGCAGTGCTAGAGGGGACTCCCGGCAGTTCTTC CSARGDSRQFF
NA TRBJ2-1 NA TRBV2 TGTGCCAGCATCCAACTAGTTTACAATGAGCAGTTCTTC CASIQLVYNEQFF
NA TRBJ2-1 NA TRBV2 TGTGCCAGCAGTGGCCTAGCCAAAAACGATGAGCAGTTCTTC CASSGLAKNDEQFF
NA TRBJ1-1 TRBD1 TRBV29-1 TGCAGCGCCAATGGACAGGGAGACACTGAAGCTTTCTTT CSANGQGDTEAFF
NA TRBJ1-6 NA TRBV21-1 TGTGCCCCCTGCCCCAACGGGAGCCTTAATTCACCCCTCCACTTT CAPCPNGSLNSPLHF
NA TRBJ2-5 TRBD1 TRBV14 TGTGCCAGCAGCCAAGATAGGGGGCCAGAGACCCAGTACTTC CASSQDRGPETQYF
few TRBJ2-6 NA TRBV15 TGTGCCACCAGCAGGGAACAGGGCTCTGGGGCCAACGTCCTGACTTTC CATSREQGSGANVLTF
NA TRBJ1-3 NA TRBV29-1 TGCAGCGTTGAAGGTAAGCCTGGAAACACCATATATTTT CSVEGKPGNTIYF
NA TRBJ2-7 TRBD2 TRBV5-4 TGTGCCAGCAGCCACGGGGGGGATCGAGGTTACGAGCAGTACTTC CASSHGGDRGYEQYF
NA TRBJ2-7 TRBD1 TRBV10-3 TGTGCCATCAGACAGGGCCGGGACAGGCACTACGAGCAGTACTTC CAIRQGRDRHYEQYF
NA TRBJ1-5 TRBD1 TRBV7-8 TGTGCCAGCAGCGCGGACAGGGGGAATCAGCCCCAGCATTTT CASSADRGNQPQHF
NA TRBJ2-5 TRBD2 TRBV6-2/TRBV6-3 TGTGCCAGCAGTTGGGCCGGGACTAGCATAAAAGAGACCCAGTACTTC CASSWAGTSIKETQYF
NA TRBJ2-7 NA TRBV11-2 TGTGCCAGCAGCCCAGAAACTAGCCGCGTCTCCTACGAGCAGTACTTC CASSPETSRVSYEQYF
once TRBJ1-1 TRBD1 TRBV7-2 TGTGCCAGCAGAAGGGACAGGAACACTGAAGCTTTCTTT CASRRDRNTEAFF
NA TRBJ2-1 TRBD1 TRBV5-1 TGCGCCAGCAGCTTGCGGCAGGGGGTCGGGAATGAGCAGTTCTTC CASSLRQGVGNEQFF
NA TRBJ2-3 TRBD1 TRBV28 TGTGCCAGCAGTTTTGGCCAGGGGGCAGATACGCAGTATTTT CASSFGQGADTQYF
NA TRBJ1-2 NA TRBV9 TGTGCCAGCAGCGTAGGAGCAGGCTCCAACCCCTATGGCTACACCTTC CASSVGAGSNPYGYTF
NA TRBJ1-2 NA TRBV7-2 TGTGCCAGCAGCCTAGGAGTCTATGGCTACACCTTC CASSLGVYGYTF
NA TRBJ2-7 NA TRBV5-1 TGCGCCAGCAGCTTGGCCGGTACATATCAGGGCGAGCAGTACTTC CASSLAGTYQGEQYF
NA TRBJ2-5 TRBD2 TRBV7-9 TGTGCCAGCAGCAGGACTAGCGGTCGGGAGACCCAGTACTTC CASSRTSGRETQYF
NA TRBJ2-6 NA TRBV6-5 TGTGCCACACGACTTAGGGGCTCTGGGGCCAACGTCCTGACTTTC CATRLRGSGANVLTF
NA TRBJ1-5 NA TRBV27 TGTGCCAGCAGTTTATACAGTTTCAATCAGCCCCAGCATTTT CASSLYSFNQPQHF
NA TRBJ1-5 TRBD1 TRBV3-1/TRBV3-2 TGTGCCAGCAGCCTGACAGGGGTTCAGCCCCAGCATTTT CASSLTGVQPQHF
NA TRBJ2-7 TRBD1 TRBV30 TGTGCCTCGACAGGGGCGGCCTACGAGCAGTACTTC CASTGAAYEQYF
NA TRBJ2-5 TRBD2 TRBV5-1 TGCGCCAGCAGCTTGACTAGCGGGAGGGCCGGGGAGACCCAGTACTTC CASSLTSGRAGETQYF
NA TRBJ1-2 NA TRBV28 TGTGCCAGCGCCGCGCGGAACATCTATGGCTACACCTTC CASAARNIYGYTF
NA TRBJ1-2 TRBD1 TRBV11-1 TGTGCCAGCAGCTTCGGCAGGGGGCTCGGTGGCTATGGCTACACCTTC CASSFGRGLGGYGYTF
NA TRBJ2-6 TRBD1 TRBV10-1 TGCGCCAGCAGCACAGGGACAGTTGGGGCCAACGTCCTGACTTTC CASSTGTVGANVLTF
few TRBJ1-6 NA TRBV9 TGTGCCAGCAGCGTAGAACGGGGTGATTCACCCCTCCACTTT CASSVERGDSPLHF
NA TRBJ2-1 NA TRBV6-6 TGTGCCAGCAGCCGAGGAACTAGCATGAATGAGCAGTTCTTC CASSRGTSMNEQFF
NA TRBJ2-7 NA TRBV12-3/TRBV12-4 TGTGCCAGCAGCTCCCGGAGGGGCCACGAGCAGTACTTC CASSSRRGHEQYF
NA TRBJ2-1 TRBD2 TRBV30 TGTGCCTGGAGTTACCTAGCGGATTACAATGAGCAGTTCTTC CAWSYLADYNEQFF
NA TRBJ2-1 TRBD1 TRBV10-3 TGTGCCATCACTGAACGCAGGGACAGCGCCACCTCCTACAATGAGCAGTTCTTC CAITERRDSATSYNEQFF
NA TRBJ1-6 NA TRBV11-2 TGTGCCAGCAGCCCTAGGGAGAATTCACCCCTCCACTTT CASSPRENSPLHF
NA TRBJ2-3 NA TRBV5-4 TGTGCCAGCAGCTTTGGCGGGCTACCCACAGATACGCAGTATTTT CASSFGGLPTDTQYF
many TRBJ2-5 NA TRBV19 TGTGCCAGTAGTATGACTAGTGCCCGGCAAGAGACCCAGTACTTC CASSMTSARQETQYF
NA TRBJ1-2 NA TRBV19 TGTGCCAGTAGTACCGTTCCAGGGGAGACAAACTATGGCTACACCTTC CASSTVPGETNYGYTF
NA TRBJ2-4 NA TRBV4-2 TGTGCCAGCAGCCAAGATCCCCGTGGCAGGGGTGGAAACATTCAGTACTTC CASSQDPRGRGGNIQYF
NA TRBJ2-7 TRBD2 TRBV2 TGTGCCAGCAGTCGGACTAGCGGGAACTCCTACGAGCAGTACTTC CASSRTSGNSYEQYF